This is a list of T cell receptor beta chains from one sample in a study of chemoradiotherapy in HPV16-positive cancers. Using immunoSEQ multiplex PCR, the repertoire was profiled, and TCRdb retains in-frame clones only, with some absent. This sample has roughly 3,900 clones, with about 78% found just once. The starting material was tumor tissue, obtained from a patient who underwent chemoradiotherapy. The receptors originated from a human donor with HPV-associated anogenital cancer. CDR3s include the opening cysteine and the closing phenylalanine or tryptophan. A D gene is named only where the DNA matches it firmly. Not all rows give a size; the values are once, few, many and, for expanded clones, a class.

CDR3: CASSVGPGVSYEQYF; DNA: TGTGCCAGCAGCGTAGGCCCGGGGGTGTCCTACGAGCAGTACTTC; D: NA; V: TRBV9; J: TRBJ2-7; size: NA
CDR3: CASSRDSDSPLHF; DNA: TGTGCCAGCAGCAGGGATTCGGATTCACCCCTCCACTTT; D: NA; V: TRBV2; J: TRBJ1-6; size: NA
CDR3: CASSHGQGIQETQYF; DNA: TGTGCCAGCAGCCACGGACAGGGGATCCAAGAGACCCAGTACTTC; D: TRBD1; V: TRBV6-6; J: TRBJ2-5; size: NA
CDR3: CASSPPRTPGLIEQFF; DNA: TGTGCCAGCTCACCACCAAGGACCCCCGGATTGATTGAGCAGTTCTTC; D: NA; V: TRBV18; J: TRBJ2-1; size: NA
CDR3: CASSLGNRAGHIQYF; DNA: TGTGCCAGCAGTTTAGGCAACAGGGCAGGGCACATTCAGTACTTC; D: NA; V: TRBV27; J: TRBJ2-4; size: NA
CDR3: CASSFGRQETQYF; DNA: TGCGCCAGCAGCTTCGGACGGCAAGAGACCCAGTACTTC; D: NA; V: TRBV5-1; J: TRBJ2-5; size: few
CDR3: CASSPRRGTTEAFF; DNA: TGTGCCAGCAGCCCCCGAAGGGGAACCACTGAAGCTTTCTTT; D: NA; V: TRBV7-2; J: TRBJ1-1; size: once
CDR3: CRVGAGYEQYF; DNA: TGCAGGGTCGGCGCGGGATACGAGCAGTACTTC; D: NA; V: TRBV20-1; J: TRBJ2-7; size: NA
CDR3: CASSGRDSDINYGYTF; DNA: TGTGCCAGCAGCGGGAGGGACAGCGATATAAACTATGGCTACACCTTC; D: TRBD1; V: TRBV7-3; J: TRBJ1-2; size: NA
CDR3: CASKAGVGAEAFF; DNA: TGTGCCAGCAAGGCAGGGGTAGGGGCTGAAGCTTTCTTT; D: NA; V: TRBV2; J: TRBJ1-1; size: NA
CDR3: CATSRQGSNQPQHF; DNA: TGTGCCACCAGCAGACAGGGGAGCAATCAGCCCCAGCATTTT; D: NA; V: TRBV15; J: TRBJ1-5; size: NA
CDR3: CASSQAGARVATEAFF; DNA: TGTGCCAGCAGCCAAGCTGGGGCCAGGGTGGCCACTGAAGCTTTCTTT; D: NA; V: TRBV14; J: TRBJ1-1; size: NA
CDR3: CASSQGTSGSADTQYF; DNA: TGTGCCAGCAGCCAGGGGACTAGCGGGAGCGCAGATACGCAGTATTTT; D: TRBD2; V: TRBV5-5; J: TRBJ2-3; size: NA
CDR3: CASSRSGTGLGQPQHF; DNA: TGCGCCAGCAGTCGCTCCGGGACAGGGCTCGGTCAGCCCCAGCATTTT; D: TRBD1; V: TRBV23-1; J: TRBJ1-5; size: NA
CDR3: CASSQDRGFSGNTIYF; DNA: TGTGCCAGCAGCCAGGACAGGGGATTCTCTGGAAACACCATATATTTT; D: TRBD1; V: TRBV7-6; J: TRBJ1-3; size: NA
CDR3: CASRPTTGRKLFF; DNA: TGTGCCAGCAGACCTACCACAGGGAGGAAACTGTTTTTT; D: NA; V: TRBV28; J: TRBJ1-4; size: NA
CDR3: CASSISSGGSEQYF; DNA: TGTGCCAGCAGTATTAGTAGCGGGGGTAGCGAGCAGTACTTC; D: TRBD2; V: TRBV28; J: TRBJ2-7; size: NA
CDR3: CASSPLTSGSFETQYF; DNA: TGTGCCAGCAGTCCCCTCACTAGCGGGAGTTTCGAGACCCAGTACTTC; D: TRBD2; V: TRBV27; J: TRBJ2-5; size: NA
CDR3: CAWSVLSKETQYF; DNA: TGTGCCTGGAGTGTACTATCTAAAGAGACCCAGTACTTC; D: NA; V: TRBV30; J: TRBJ2-5; size: NA
CDR3: CASTPGPGDGYTF; DNA: TGTGCCAGCACCCCCGGACCCGGGGATGGCTACACCTTC; D: NA; V: TRBV2; J: TRBJ1-2; size: NA
CDR3: CAWNFGSYGYTF; DNA: TGTGCCTGGAACTTTGGAAGCTATGGCTACACCTTC; D: NA; V: TRBV30; J: TRBJ1-2; size: NA
CDR3: CASSSGLAGLETQYF; DNA: TGTGCCAGCAGCTCTGGACTAGCGGGTTTAGAGACCCAGTACTTC; D: TRBD2; V: TRBV7-9; J: TRBJ2-5; size: NA
CDR3: CASSRSWENEQYF; DNA: TGTGCCAGCAGCCGTAGCTGGGAGAACGAGCAGTACTTC; D: NA; V: TRBV9; J: TRBJ2-7; size: NA
CDR3: CASSVEGLAGVGNEQFF; DNA: TGTGCCAGCAGCGTCGAGGGACTAGCGGGAGTTGGCAATGAGCAGTTCTTC; D: TRBD2; V: TRBV9; J: TRBJ2-1; size: NA
CDR3: CAITPGQGIDTQYF; DNA: TGTGCCATCACCCCGGGACAGGGTATAGATACGCAGTATTTT; D: TRBD1; V: TRBV10-3; J: TRBJ2-3; size: once
CDR3: CASSRTSGGTNTGELFF; DNA: TGTGCCAGCAGCCGGACTAGCGGGGGGACTAACACCGGGGAGCTGTTTTTT; D: TRBD2; V: TRBV7-9; J: TRBJ2-2; size: NA
CDR3: CASSTWTGAEQYF; DNA: TGTGCCAGCAGTACCTGGACAGGTGCGGAGCAGTACTTC; D: TRBD1; V: TRBV6-6; J: TRBJ2-7; size: once
CDR3: CASSLAQSGLWNQPQHF; DNA: TGTGCCAGCAGCCTGGCCCAATCGGGGCTGTGGAATCAGCCCCAGCATTTT; D: NA; V: TRBV5-5; J: TRBJ1-5; size: once
CDR3: CASSPYLIDRDGSPLHF; DNA: TGTGCCAGCTCACCATATCTGATAGACAGGGATGGCTCACCCCTCCACTTT; D: TRBD1; V: TRBV18; J: TRBJ1-6; size: NA
CDR3: CASKGFVGQPQHF; DNA: TGTGCCAGCAAGGGGTTTGTAGGTCAGCCCCAGCATTTT; D: NA; V: TRBV28; J: TRBJ1-5; size: NA
CDR3: CASSPVSRTNEKLFF; DNA: TGTGCCAGTAGTCCGGTATCCCGGACAAATGAAAAACTGTTTTTT; D: NA; V: TRBV19; J: TRBJ1-4; size: NA
CDR3: CASSLDRAGNTIYF; DNA: TGTGCCAGCAGCCTGGACAGGGCCGGAAACACCATATATTTT; D: TRBD1; V: TRBV5-4; J: TRBJ1-3; size: NA